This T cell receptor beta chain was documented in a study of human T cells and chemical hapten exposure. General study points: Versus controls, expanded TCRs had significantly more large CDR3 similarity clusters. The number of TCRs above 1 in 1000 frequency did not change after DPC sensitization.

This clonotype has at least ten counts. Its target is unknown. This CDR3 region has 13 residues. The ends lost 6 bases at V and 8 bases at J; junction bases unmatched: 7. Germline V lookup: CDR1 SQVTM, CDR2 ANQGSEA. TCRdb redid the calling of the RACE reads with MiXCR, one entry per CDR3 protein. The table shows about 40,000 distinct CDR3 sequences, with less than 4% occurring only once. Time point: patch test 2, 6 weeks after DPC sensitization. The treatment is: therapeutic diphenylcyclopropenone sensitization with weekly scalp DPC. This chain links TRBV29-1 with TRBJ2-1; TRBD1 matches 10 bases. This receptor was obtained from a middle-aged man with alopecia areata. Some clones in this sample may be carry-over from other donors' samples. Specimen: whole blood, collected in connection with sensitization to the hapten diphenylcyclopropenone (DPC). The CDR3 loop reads CSVPGQGRHEQFF. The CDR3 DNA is TGCAGCGTCCCGGGACAGGGGCGGCATGAGCAGTTCTTC.